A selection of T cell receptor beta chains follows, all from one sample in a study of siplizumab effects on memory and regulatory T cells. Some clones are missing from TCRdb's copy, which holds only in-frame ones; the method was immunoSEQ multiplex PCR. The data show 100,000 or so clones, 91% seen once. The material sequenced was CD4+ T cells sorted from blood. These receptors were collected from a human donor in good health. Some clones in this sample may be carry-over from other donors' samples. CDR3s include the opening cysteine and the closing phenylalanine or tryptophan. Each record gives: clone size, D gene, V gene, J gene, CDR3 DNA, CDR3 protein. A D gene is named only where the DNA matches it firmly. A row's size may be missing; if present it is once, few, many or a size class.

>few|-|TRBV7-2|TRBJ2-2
TGTGCCAGCAGCTTAAGGTGGGGCAGGGGATCCACCGGGGAGCTGTTTTTT
CASSLRWGRGSTGELFF
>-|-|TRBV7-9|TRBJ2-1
TGTGCCAGCAGCTCAAACGTCCAGGCAGGTGAGCAGTTCTTC
CASSSNVQAGEQFF
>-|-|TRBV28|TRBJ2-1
TGTGCCAGCAGTTTAACCGGGAATTTCCAGTTCTTC
CASSLTGNFQFF
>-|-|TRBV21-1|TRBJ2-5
TGTGCCAGCAGCAAGACTGCGCACCGATTCCAAGAGACCCAGTACTTC
CASSKTAHRFQETQYF
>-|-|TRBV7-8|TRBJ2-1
TGTGCCAGCAGCTCAGAACCCGTGGCGGATGAGCAGTTCTTC
CASSSEPVADEQFF
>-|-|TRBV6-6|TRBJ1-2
TGTGCCAGCAGTAGGGGGAATAACTATGGCTACACCTTC
CASSRGNNYGYTF
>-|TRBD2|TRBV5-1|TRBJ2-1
TGCGCCAGCAGCTTGACCGGGACTAGCGGCTACAATGAGCAGTTCTTC
CASSLTGTSGYNEQFF
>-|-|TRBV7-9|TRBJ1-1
TGTGCCAGCAGCTTAGTGGGGTCTGAAGCTTTCTTT
CASSLVGSEAFF
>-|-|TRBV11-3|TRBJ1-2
TGTGCCAGCAGCTTCGTTACATTATCTGAGGATGGCTACACCTTC
CASSFVTLSEDGYTF
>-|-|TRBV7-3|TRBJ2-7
TGTGCCAGCAGCTTAACGGCCGCTGGAGAGCAGTACTTC
CASSLTAAGEQYF
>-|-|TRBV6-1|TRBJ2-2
TGTGCCAGCGGGGTATACACCGGGGAGCTGTTTTTT
CASGVYTGELFF
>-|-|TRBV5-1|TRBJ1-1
TGCGCCAGCAGCTTGGGGTCGGCCGGGGAAACTGAAGCTTTCTTT
CASSLGSAGETEAFF
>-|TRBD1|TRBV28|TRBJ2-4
TGTGCCAGCAGTACACATCGGACAGGGGGCGCGAACATTCAGTACTTC
CASSTHRTGGANIQYF
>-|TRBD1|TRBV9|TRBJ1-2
TGTGCCAGCAGCGCCGGGACAGGGAACTATGGCTACACCTTC
CASSAGTGNYGYTF
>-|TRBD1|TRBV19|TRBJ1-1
TGTGCCAGTAGTACTCGGACAGGGGGCGCCCCTCGTGGTTTCTCTGAAGCTTTCTTT
CASSTRTGGAPRGFSEAFF
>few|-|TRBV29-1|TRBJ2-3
TGCAGCGTTGAAAGCGGATACACAGATACGCAGTATTTT
CSVESGYTDTQYF
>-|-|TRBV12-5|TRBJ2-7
TGTGCTAGTGGTTTTTGGGAGGCGAACGAGCAGTACTTC
CASGFWEANEQYF
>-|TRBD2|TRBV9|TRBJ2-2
TGTGCCAGCAGCTTCCGGGGGGAAGACTATCCGACCGGGGAGCTGTTTTTT
CASSFRGEDYPTGELFF
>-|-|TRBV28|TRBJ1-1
TGTGCCAGCATGGTTCGCCGGGAGAACACTGAAGCTTTCTTT
CASMVRRENTEAFF
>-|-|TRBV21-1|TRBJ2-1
TGTGCCAGCAGCAATCCGTACGGCGGTCGGTGGGTGGATGAGCAGTTCTTC
CASSNPYGGRWVDEQFF
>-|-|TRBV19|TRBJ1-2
TGTGCCAGTAGTATAACCGGGACCCAGGGCTATGGCTACACCTTC
CASSITGTQGYGYTF
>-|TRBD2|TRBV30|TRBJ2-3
TGTGCCTGGAGTAATCAACCGGGACTAGGTGGGTCGGATACGCAGTATTTT
CAWSNQPGLGGSDTQYF
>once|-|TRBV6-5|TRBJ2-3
TGTGCCAGCAGTCCCGGGACCCGGGTCGATACGCAGTATTTT
CASSPGTRVDTQYF
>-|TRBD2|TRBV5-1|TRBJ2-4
TGCGCCAGCAGCTTGGCGGCTAGCGGGTGGGGGATAGCCAAAAACATTCAGTACTTC
CASSLAASGWGIAKNIQYF
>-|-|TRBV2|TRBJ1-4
TGTGCCAGCACACAGTCCTTAAATGAAAAACTGTTTTTT
CASTQSLNEKLFF
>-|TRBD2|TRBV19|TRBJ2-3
TGTGCCAGTACCCCGAGCGGGGTTAGCACAGATACGCAGTATTTT
CASTPSGVSTDTQYF
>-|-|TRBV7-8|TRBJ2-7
TGTGCCAGCAGCTTAGAGGGGGGGCAGTACTTC
CASSLEGGQYF
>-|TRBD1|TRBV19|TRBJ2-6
TGTGCCAGTAGTATAGATCACTGGGACAGGGCTGGGGCCAACGTCCTGACTTTC
CASSIDHWDRAGANVLTF
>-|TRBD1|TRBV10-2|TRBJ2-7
TGCGCCAGCAGTGAAGGGGGCGGCGAGCAGTACTTC
CASSEGGGEQYF
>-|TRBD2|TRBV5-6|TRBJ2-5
TGTGCCAGCAGCTTGGGTCTAGCGGGAGGGAGACCCGTGGAGACCCAGTACTTC
CASSLGLAGGRPVETQYF
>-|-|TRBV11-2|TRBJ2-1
TGTGCCAGCAGCTTAAGGCGGTCCTATGAGCAGTTCTTC
CASSLRRSYEQFF
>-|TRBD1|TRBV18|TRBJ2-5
TGTGCCAGCTCACCTGAAGGGGGCCCAGAGACCCAGTACTTC
CASSPEGGPETQYF
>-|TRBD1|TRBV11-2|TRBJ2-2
TGTGCCAGCAGCAAAACCAGCACCGGGACAGGGTATAACACCGGGGAGCTGTTTTTT
CASSKTSTGTGYNTGELFF
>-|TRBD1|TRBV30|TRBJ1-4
TGTGCCTGGAGCCGGACAGGGGTTTGGAGGGGGGAAAAACTGTTTTTT
CAWSRTGVWRGEKLFF
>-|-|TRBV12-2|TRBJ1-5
TGTGCAAGTCGCTTAGCCACAGTTGGATCGACTAGCAATCAGCCCCAGCATTTT
CASRLATVGSTSNQPQHF
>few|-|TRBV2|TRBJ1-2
TGTGCCAGCAGTGAAATAAGGGATAGTGGCTACACCTTC
CASSEIRDSGYTF
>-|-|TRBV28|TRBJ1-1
TGTGCCAGCAGTTTGCAGGGGCCCCTGAACACTGAAGCTTTCTTT
CASSLQGPLNTEAFF
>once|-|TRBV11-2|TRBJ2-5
TGTGCCAGCAGCTTAGGCGCAGGGGGGGGAGAGACCCAGTACTTC
CASSLGAGGGETQYF
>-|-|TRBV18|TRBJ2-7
TGTGCCAGCTCACTCAGTGGGCTCTCCTACGAGCAGTACTTC
CASSLSGLSYEQYF
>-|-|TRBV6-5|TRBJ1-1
TGTGCCAGCAGTTACTCCTTCACGCAGGACACTGAAGCTTTCTTT
CASSYSFTQDTEAFF
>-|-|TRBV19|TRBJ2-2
TGTGCCAGTAGTATCGCCTCAGAGCTGTTTTTT
CASSIASELFF
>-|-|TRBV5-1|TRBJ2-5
TGCGCCAGCAGCTTGGACAGGTTCCAAGAGACCCAGTACTTC
CASSLDRFQETQYF
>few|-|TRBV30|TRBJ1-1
TGTGCCTGGAGCCCAATATTGGGGTTCCTTGAAGCTTTCTTT
CAWSPILGFLEAFF
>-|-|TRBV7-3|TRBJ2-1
TGTGCCAGCAGCTTCAGCGCAGGGGGACTCTCCATCACCTACAATGAGCAGTTCTTC
CASSFSAGGLSITYNEQFF
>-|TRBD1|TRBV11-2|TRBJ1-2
TGTGCCAGCAGCCTCCGGGACAGCACTCCCTATGGCTACACCTTC
CASSLRDSTPYGYTF
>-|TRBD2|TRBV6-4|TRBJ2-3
TGTGCCAGCAGTCTAGCGGGGGGCACAGATACGCAGTATTTT
CASSLAGGTDTQYF
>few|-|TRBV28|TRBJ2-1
TGTGCCAGCAGTTTCTGGGGCAATGAGCAGTTCTTC
CASSFWGNEQFF
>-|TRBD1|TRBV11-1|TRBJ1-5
TGTGCCAGCAGCTCGGGACAGCCTAATCAGCCCCAGCATTTT
CASSSGQPNQPQHF
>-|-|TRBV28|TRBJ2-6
TGTGCCAGCAGTTTAAGGGCTGGGGCCAACGTCCTGACTTTC
CASSLRAGANVLTF
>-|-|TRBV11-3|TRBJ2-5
TGTGCCAGCAGCCTTACAGGAGAAGGAGAGACCCAGTACTTC
CASSLTGEGETQYF
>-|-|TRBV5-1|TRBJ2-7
TGCGCCAGCAGCTTGGATGTCCGGGAGCAGTACTTC
CASSLDVREQYF
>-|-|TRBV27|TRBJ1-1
TGTGCCAGCAGTTTACGCCGAAACATGGGGAACACTGAAGCTTTCTTT
CASSLRRNMGNTEAFF
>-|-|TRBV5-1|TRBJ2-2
TGCGCCAGCAGCTTGGAGGGTAGCGTGCCCGGGGAGCTGTTTTTT
CASSLEGSVPGELFF
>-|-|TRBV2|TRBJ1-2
TGTGCCAGCAGTGAAGGTCCACAGTCTGGCTACACCTTC
CASSEGPQSGYTF
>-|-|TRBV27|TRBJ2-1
TGTGCCAGCAGTCCCCCGTCGACTGAGCAGTTCTTC
CASSPPSTEQFF
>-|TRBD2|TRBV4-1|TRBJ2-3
TGCGCCAGCAGCCAAGCGGGAGGGCCCGGGGATACGCAGTATTTT
CASSQAGGPGDTQYF
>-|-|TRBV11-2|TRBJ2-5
TGTGCCAGCAGCTTAGCCGCCACTAGCATGGGAGAGACCCAGTACTTC
CASSLAATSMGETQYF